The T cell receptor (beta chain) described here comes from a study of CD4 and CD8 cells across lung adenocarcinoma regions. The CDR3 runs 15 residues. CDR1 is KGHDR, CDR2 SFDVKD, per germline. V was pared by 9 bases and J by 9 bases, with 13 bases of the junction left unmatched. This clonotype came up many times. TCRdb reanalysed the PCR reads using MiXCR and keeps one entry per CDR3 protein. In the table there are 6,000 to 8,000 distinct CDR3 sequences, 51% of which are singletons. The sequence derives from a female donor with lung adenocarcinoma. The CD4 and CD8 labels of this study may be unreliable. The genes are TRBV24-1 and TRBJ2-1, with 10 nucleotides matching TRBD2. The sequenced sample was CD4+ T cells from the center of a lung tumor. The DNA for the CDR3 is TGTGCCACCGGACTAGCGGAAACAGGACCGCCTGAGCAGTTCTTC. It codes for CATGLAETGPPEQFF.